Included here is one TCR beta chain sequence, with context. V was cut by 6 bases and J by 1 base, with 12 bases left in between. The germline gives CDR1 MNHEY, CDR2 SVGAGI. The CDR3 sequence is 14 residues long. The sample comes from a study of blood T cell repertoires in COVID-19. The overall study: Spain, Italy and the United States supplied samples that represented acute and convalescent COVID-19.

Profiled with immunoSEQ multiplex PCR; TCRdb holds only in-frame clones, not every one. Of 250,000 to 350,000 clones listed, around 85% were seen once; the top ten hold under 3%. Allocation to cohorts depended on clinical history reported by the participants. The receptor was derived from a woman between 50 and 59 years old who had recovered from COVID-19. This chain links TRBV6-5 with TRBJ1-2, with D maybe TRBD1 (5 bases). Sequenced input: PBMCs or T cells enriched from blood (not recorded which). DNA of the CDR3: TGTGCCAGCAGGGGTCAGGGTAATAACTATGGCTACACCTTC. Translation gives CASRGQGNNYGYTF.